The following is a T cell receptor (beta chain) sequence with its context. Its antigen is still unknown. The sample originates from a study of human T cells and chemical hapten exposure. Study at large: Affected patients, primarily female, had alopecia areata, totalis or universalis.

The sample's time point: pre-sensitization, week 0. Described treatment: therapeutic diphenylcyclopropenone sensitization with weekly scalp DPC. Unseparated into fractions, whole blood served as the source from which total RNA was extracted. The study, taken as a whole, reports: As patch test score rose, PT1 expanded TCR counts tended to rise as well.

TCRdb passed the RACE reads through MiXCR, listing each CDR3 protein once. In the table there are about 350,000 distinct CDR3 sequences, approximately 5% of which are singletons. This receptor was taken from a woman aged 18-30 years with alopecia areata. Some clones in this sample may be carry-over from other donors' samples. The sample consisted of whole blood, taken in connection with sensitization to the hapten diphenylcyclopropenone (DPC).

CDR3 amino acids: CASSFRRDRTDTQYF. CDR3 bases: TGTGCCAGCAGCTTTCGAAGGGACCGCACAGATACGCAGTATTTT. The V call is TRBV7-9, the J call TRBJ2-3; the D gene could be TRBD1 or TRBD2 (5 bases each). Germline assignment: CDR1 SEHNR and CDR2 FQNEAQ (reference sequence). CDR3 length equals 15 residues. V lost 3 bases, J lost 1 base, and 11 bases lay in between. Full variable domain (remainder filled in from reference TRBV7-9 and TRBJ2-3): DTGVSQNPRHKITKRGQNVTFRCDPISEHNRLYWYRQTLGQGPEFLTYFQNEAQLEKSRLLSDRFSAERPKGSFSTLEIQRTEQGDSAMYLCASSFRRDRTDTQYFGPGTRLTVL.